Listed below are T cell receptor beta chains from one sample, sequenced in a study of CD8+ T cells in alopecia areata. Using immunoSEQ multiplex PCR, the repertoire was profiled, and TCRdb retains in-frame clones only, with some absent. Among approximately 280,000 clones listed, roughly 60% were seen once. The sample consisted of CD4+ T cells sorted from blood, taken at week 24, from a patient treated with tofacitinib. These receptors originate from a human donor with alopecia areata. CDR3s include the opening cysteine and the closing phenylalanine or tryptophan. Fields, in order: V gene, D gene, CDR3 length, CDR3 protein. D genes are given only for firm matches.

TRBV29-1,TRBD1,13,CSVEGGQGVEQFF
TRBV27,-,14,CASRPQGGSYEQYF
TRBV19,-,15,CASSIRRGRTDTQYF
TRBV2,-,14,CASSEDGGNQPQHF
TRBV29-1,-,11,CSGGVGDTQYF
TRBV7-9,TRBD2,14,CASGGLAASYEQYF
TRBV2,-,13,CASSETGTLEAFF
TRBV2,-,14,CASRLEDINNEQFF
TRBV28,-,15,CASRRRQWDDNEQFF
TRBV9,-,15,CASSIGGSGANVLTF
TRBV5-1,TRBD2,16,CASSWGSGGPQETQYF
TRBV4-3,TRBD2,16,CASSQDPRGGAAEQYF
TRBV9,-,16,CASSVVMEGLQYEQYF
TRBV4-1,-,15,CASSQDRSGANVLTF
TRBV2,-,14,CASSFSAAGAEAFF
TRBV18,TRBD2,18,CASSPGRGYPTSTDTQYF
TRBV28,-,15,CASSLGGGTFYEQYF
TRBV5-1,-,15,CASSLSFTGHNEQFF
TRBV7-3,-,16,CASSFRQSSTADTQYF
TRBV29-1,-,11,CSVEGGEKLFF
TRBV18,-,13,CASSPGQGETQYF
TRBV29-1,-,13,CSVEIAGRDEAFF
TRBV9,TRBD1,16,CASSLDLGQGRDEQYF
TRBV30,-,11,CAWSVGETQYF
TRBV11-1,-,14,CASSSRTINQPQHF
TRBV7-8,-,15,CASSPRGSGANVLTF
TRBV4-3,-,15,CASSRGDGSSYEQYF
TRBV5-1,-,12,CASSLDRNIQYF
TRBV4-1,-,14,CASSQSHSNQPQHF
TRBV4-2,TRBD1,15,CASSQGQGVNSPLHF
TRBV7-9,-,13,CASNDGRDQPQHF
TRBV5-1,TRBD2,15,CASSFTSGGLSEQFF
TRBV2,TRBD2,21,CASSDPLGRRGASSSTDTQYF
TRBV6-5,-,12,CASSYSRGGEYF
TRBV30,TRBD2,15,CAWSVALAGQNEQFF
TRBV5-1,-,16,CASSLGGLAGGETQYF
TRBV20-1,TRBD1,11,CSRTGYTEAFF
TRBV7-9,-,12,CASSPRRTEAFF
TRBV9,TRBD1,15,CASSGSGQVNSPLHF
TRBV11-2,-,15,CASSLVVGGGAGYTF
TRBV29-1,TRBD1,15,CSVFTPGQWIDTQYF
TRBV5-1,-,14,CASSLMSELDTQYF
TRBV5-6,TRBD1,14,CASSSRTGNEKLFF
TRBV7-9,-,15,CASRDAGWIGEKLFF
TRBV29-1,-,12,CSGDGGPDTQYF
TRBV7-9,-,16,CASSLAESVLNYGYTF
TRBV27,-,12,CASRTRTYEQYF
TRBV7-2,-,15,CASSLSPQSTDTQYF
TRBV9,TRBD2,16,CASSGFLAGSYNEQFF
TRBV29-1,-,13,CSVQGGSTDTQYF
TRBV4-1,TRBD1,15,CASSPGQGNVLEQYF
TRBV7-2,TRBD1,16,CASSLAPGQGAYGYTF
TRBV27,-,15,CASSLGRLASYEQYF
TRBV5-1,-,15,CASSPGAGYQETQYF